The clone carrying this T cell receptor (beta chain) has only a few counts. Generated by immunoSEQ multiplex PCR, the TCRdb table keeps only in-frame clones and is missing some. The sample shows about 330,000 clones, around 87% of them seen only once. Germline CDR1 and CDR2: MNHEY and SVGEGT. V lost 2 bases and J lost 1, with 18 bases in between. This CDR3 is 18 amino acids long. Individuals drawn from approximately 26 US areas were about 18 to 95 years old. Either two negative PCRs, clearance, or symptom resolution qualified Cohort 3 donors as recovered. This record comes from a study of blood T cell repertoires in COVID-19. Turning to the study itself: Some COVID-19 samples were acute and others convalescent; all came from the United States, Italy and Spain. PBMCs, B-cell-depleted T cells, or T cells were the source of the cDNA or gDNA that made up the material.

The TCR sequence derives from a woman aged 25 to 39 who had recovered from COVID-19. J is TRBJ2-1 and V is TRBV6-2 or TRBV6-3; weak D call: TRBD1 (6 bases). Sequenced: PBMCs or T cells enriched from blood (not recorded which). The CDR3 nucleotides are TGTGCCAGCAGTTACCCCACGGCCAGGGGTGGATCCTACAATGAGCAGTTCTTC. It specifies CASSYPTARGGSYNEQFF.